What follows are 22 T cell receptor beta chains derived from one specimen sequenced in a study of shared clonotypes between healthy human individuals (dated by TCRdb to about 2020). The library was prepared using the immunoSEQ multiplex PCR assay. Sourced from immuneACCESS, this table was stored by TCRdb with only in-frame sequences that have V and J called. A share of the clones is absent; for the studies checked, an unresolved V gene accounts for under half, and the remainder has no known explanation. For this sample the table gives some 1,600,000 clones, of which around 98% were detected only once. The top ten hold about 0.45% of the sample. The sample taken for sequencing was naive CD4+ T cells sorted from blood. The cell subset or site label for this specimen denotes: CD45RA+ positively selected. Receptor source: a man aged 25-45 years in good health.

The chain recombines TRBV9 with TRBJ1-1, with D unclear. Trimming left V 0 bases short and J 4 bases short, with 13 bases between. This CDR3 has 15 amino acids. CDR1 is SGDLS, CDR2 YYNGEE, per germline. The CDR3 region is CASSVGVVDGTEAFF. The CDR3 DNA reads TGTGCCAGCAGCGTAGGTGTAGTGGACGGCACTGAAGCTTTCTTT.

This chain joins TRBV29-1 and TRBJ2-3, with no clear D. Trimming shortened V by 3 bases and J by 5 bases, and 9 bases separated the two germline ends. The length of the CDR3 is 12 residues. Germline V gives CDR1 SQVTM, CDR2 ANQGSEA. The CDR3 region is CSVDDGLDTQYF. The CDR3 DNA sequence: TGCAGCGTTGATGACGGGCTAGATACGCAGTATTTT.

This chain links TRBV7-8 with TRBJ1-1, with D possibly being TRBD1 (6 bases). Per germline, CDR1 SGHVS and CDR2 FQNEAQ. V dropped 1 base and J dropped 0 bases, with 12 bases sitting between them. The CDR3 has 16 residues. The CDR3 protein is CASSLVMGHLNTEAFF. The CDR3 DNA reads TGTGCCAGCAGCTTAGTTATGGGACACTTGAACACTGAAGCTTTCTTT.

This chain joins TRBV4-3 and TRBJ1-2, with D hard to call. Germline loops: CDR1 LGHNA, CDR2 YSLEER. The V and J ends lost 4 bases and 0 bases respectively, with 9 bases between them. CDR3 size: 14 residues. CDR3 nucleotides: TGCGCCAGCAGCCGCGACATAGCTAACTATGGCTACACCTTC. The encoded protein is CASSRDIANYGYTF.

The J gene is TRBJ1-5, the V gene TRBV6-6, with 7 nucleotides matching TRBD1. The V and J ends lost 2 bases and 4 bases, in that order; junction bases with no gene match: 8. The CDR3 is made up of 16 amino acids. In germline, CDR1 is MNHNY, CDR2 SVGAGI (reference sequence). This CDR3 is CASSYPKNRGNQPQHF. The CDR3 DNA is TGTGCCAGCAGTTACCCGAAAAACAGGGGAAATCAGCCCCAGCATTTT.

CDR3 residues: CASSIALGLAETQYF. CDR3 nucleotide sequence: TGTGCCAGTAGTATAGCTCTAGGACTAGCAGAGACCCAGTACTTC. The rearrangement links TRBV19 to TRBJ2-5; 8 nucleotides match TRBD2. The CDR3 length is 15 residues. The junction had 5 bases not matched to a gene; V was cut back by 1 base and J by 4 bases. In germline, CDR1 is LNHDA, CDR2 SQIVND (reference sequence).

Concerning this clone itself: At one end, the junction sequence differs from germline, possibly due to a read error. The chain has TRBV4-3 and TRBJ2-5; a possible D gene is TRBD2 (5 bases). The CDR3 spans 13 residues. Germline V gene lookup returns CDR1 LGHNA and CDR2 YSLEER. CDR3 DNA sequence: TGCGCCAGCAGCCAAGAAGCCCGGACTCCCTCGAACTTC. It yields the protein CASSQEARTPSNF.

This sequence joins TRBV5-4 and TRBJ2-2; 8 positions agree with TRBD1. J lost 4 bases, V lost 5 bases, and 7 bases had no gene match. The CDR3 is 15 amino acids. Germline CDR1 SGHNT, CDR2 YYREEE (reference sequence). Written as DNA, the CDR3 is TGTGCCAGCAGTTCTCCCGGACAGGGCACCGGGGAGCTGTTTTTT. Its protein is CASSSPGQGTGELFF.

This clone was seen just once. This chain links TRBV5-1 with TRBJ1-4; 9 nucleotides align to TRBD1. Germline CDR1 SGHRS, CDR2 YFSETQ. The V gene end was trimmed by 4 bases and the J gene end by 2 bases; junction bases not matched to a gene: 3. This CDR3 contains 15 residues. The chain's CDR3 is CASSQGQGTNEKLFF. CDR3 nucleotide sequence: TGCGCCAGCAGCCAAGGACAGGGGACTAATGAAAAACTGTTTTTT.

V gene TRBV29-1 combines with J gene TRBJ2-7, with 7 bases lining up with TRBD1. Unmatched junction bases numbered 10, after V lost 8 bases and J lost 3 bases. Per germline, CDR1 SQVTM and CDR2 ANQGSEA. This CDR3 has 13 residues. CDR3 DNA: TGCAGCTTTCGGGCAGGGGGTTTCTACGAGCAGTACTTC. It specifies CSFRAGGFYEQYF.

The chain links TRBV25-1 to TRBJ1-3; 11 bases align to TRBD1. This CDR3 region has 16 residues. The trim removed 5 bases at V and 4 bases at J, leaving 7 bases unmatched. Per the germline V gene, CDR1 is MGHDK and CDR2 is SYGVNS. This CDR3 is CASSSTDRGQGNTIYF. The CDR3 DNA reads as TGTGCCAGCAGTTCGACGGACAGGGGGCAAGGAAACACCATATATTTT.

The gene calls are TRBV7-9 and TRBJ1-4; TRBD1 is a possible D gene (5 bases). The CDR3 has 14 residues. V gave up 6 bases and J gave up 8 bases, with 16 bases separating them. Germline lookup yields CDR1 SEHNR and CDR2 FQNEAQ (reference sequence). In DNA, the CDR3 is TGTGCCAGCAGTTCAGGGTCCGCCCGGGAAAAACTGTTTTTT. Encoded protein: CASSSGSAREKLFF.

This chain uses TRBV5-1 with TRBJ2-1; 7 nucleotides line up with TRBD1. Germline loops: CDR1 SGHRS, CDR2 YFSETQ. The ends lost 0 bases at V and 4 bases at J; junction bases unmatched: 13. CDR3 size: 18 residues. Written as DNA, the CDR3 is TGCGCCAGCAGCTTGGTGAGGACAGGAGTCAACCTTTACAATGAGCAGTTCTTC. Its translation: CASSLVRTGVNLYNEQFF.

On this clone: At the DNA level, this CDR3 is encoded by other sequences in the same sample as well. The CDR3 spells CAISDGSNQPQHF. CDR3 bases: TGTGCCATCAGTGATGGTAGCAATCAGCCCCAGCATTTT. V usage is TRBV10-3 and J usage is TRBJ1-5; D is undetermined. V shed 3 bases and J shed 0 bases, with 3 bases lying between them. This CDR3 spans 13 amino acids. From germline, CDR1 is ENHRY and CDR2 SYGVKD.

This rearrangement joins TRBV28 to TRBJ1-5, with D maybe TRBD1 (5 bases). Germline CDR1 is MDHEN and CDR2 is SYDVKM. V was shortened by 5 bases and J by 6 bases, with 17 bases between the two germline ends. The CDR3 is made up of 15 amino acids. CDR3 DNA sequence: TGTGCCAGCAGTATCACGTCGCGGGGGGTTCAGCCCCAGCATTTT. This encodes CASSITSRGVQPQHF.

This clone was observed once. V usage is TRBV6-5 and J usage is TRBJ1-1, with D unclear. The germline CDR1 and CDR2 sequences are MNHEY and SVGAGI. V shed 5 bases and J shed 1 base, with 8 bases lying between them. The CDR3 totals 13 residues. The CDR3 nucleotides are TGTGCCAGCAGTGAGCAGGAGAACACTGAAGCTTTCTTT. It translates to CASSEQENTEAFF.

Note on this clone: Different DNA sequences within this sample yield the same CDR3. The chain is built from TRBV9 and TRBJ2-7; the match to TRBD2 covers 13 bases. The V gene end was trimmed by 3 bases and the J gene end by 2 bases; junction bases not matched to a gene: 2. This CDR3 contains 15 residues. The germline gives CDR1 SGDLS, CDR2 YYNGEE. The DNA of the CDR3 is TGTGCCAGCAGCGGGGGACTAGCGGGAACCTACGAGCAGTACTTC. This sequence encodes CASSGGLAGTYEQYF.

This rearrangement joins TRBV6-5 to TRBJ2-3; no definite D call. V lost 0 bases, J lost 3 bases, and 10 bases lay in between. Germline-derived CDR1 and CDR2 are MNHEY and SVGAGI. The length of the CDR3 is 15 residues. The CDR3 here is CASSYSGLKTDTQYF. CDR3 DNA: TGTGCCAGCAGTTACTCAGGGTTGAAAACAGATACGCAGTATTTT.

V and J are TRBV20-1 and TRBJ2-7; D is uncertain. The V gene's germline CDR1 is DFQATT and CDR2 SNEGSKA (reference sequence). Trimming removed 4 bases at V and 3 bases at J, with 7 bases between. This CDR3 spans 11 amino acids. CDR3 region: CSAKKDYEQYF. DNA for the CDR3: TGCAGTGCTAAAAAGGACTACGAGCAGTACTTC.

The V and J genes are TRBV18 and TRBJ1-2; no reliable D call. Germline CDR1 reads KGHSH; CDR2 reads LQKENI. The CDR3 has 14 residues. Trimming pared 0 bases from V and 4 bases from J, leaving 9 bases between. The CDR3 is CASSPPGGSYGYTF. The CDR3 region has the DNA TGTGCCAGCTCACCACCGGGTGGGAGCTATGGCTACACCTTC.

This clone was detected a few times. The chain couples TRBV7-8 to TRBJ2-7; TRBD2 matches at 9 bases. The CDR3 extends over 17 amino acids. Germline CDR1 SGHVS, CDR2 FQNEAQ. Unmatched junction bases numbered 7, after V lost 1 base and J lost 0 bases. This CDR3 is CASSLVASGKHSYEQYF. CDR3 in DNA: TGTGCCAGCAGCTTAGTTGCTAGCGGGAAACACTCCTACGAGCAGTACTTC.

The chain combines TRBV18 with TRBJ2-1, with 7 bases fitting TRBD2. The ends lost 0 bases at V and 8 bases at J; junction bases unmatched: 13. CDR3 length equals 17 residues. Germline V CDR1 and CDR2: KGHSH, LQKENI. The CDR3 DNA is TGTGCCAGCTCACCACCACTACTAGCGTCAAGGGGCCATGAGCAGTTCTTC. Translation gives CASSPPLLASRGHEQFF.